Below, one T cell receptor (beta chain) is given with its context. Trimming left V 7 bases short and J 0 bases short, with 18 bases between. The CDR3 has 16 residues. Looked up from germline, CDR1 is MDHEN and CDR2 is SYDVKM. This record comes from a study of blood T cell repertoires in COVID-19. The assay was immunoSEQ multiplex PCR, and TCRdb's table has in-frame clones only and misses some. The repertoire includes roughly 80,000 clones, 88% of them detected once, and about 8.2% sits in the top ten. The chain joins TRBV28 to TRBJ1-2; D gene ambiguous. This receptor was taken from a human donor in a cohort sampled during active COVID-19. The sequenced sample consisted of peripheral blood. CDR3 DNA sequence: TGTGCCAGCACCCCCCGGGGTGTATACGCTAACTATGGCTACACCTTC. This codes for CASTPRGVYANYGYTF.